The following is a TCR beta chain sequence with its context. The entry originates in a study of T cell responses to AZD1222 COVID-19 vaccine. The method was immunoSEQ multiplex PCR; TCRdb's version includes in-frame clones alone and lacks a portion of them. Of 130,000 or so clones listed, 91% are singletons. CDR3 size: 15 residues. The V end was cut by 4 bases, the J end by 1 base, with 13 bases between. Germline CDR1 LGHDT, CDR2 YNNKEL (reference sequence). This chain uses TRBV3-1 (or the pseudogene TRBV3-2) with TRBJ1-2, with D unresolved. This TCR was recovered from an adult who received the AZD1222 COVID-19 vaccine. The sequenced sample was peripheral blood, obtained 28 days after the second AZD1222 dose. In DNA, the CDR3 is TGTGCCAGCAGCCCTACTCTGACAAATAACTATGGCTACACCTTC. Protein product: CASSPTLTNNYGYTF.